These 16 T cell receptor beta chains were sequenced from one sample in a study of T cells expressing NK-cell markers. Each CDR3 protein gets one entry in TCRdb, which reprocessed the 5' RACE reads and gives no DNA. The table lists some 340,000 distinct CDR3 sequences, with roughly 5.2% in the top ten. The sample was blood T cells: a sorted CD56 or NKG2C T cell subset, CD4+ or CD8+ T cells, or bulk PBMC T cells (not recorded which). All receptors derive from a man aged 18 to 69 in good health.

The chain is built from TRBV6-1 and TRBJ1-1; TCRdb picks TRBD1, but there is no DNA to check that call. The CDR3 has 14 residues. Germline CDR1 is MNHNS and CDR2 is SASEGT. The CDR3 here is CASTKDRGDTEAFF.

J is TRBJ2-3 and V is TRBV2; TCRdb gives TRBD2 as the D gene, but with no DNA this cannot be confirmed. The V gene's germline CDR1 is SNHLY and CDR2 FYNNEI. The CDR3 contains 16 residues. The CDR3 is CASTRVEAGVGDTQYF. The variable domain in full, with the rest retrieved from reference TRBV2 and TRBJ2-3, is EPEVTQTPSHQVTQMGQEVILRCVPISNHLYFYWYRQILGQKVEFLVSFYNNEISEKSEIFDDQFSVERPDGSNFTLKIRSTKLEDSAMYFCASTRVEAGVGDTQYFGPGTRLTVL.

V is TRBV6-1 and J is TRBJ1-3; the D gene TCRdb calls, TRBD1, cannot be checked with no DNA. The CDR3 is 15 residues long. Looked up from germline, CDR1 is MNHNS and CDR2 is SASEGT. This CDR3 reads CASSEQGQGVNTIYF.

This sequence joins TRBV28 and TRBJ1-1. Germline V gene sequence: CDR1 MDHEN, CDR2 SYDVKM. There are 14 residues in the CDR3. This CDR3 is CASGSSPVNTEAFF.

The chain couples TRBV18 to TRBJ2-1; TCRdb calls TRBD1, which cannot be checked without DNA. This CDR3 is built from 17 residues. Per germline, CDR1 KGHSH and CDR2 LQKENI. The CDR3 loop reads CASSPIARGTGANEQFF.

The rearrangement uses TRBV6-5 and TRBJ1-1. CDR1 MNHEY and CDR2 SVGAGI come from the germline V gene. CDR3 size: 12 residues. CDR3 in amino acids: CASSYLNGEAFF.

V is TRBV4-2 and J is TRBJ1-6; the TRBD1 assignment by TCRdb is unverifiable without DNA. This CDR3 is built from 16 residues. Germline CDR1 and CDR2: LGHNA and YNFKEQ. The CDR3 reads CASSLQPGQANSPLHF.

The chain has TRBV6-1 and TRBJ2-1; as DNA is missing, the TRBD1 call by TCRdb cannot be tested. Per the germline V gene, CDR1 is MNHNS and CDR2 is SASEGT. The CDR3 runs 15 residues. The CDR3 here is CASRGDRGGVNEQFF.

The chain couples TRBV20-1 to TRBJ1-2; the TRBD1 assignment by TCRdb is unverifiable without DNA. The CDR3 covers 13 residues. Germline lookup yields CDR1 DFQATT and CDR2 SNEGSKA (reference sequence). The CDR3 reads CSARDRGLRGYTF.

This sequence joins TRBV27 and TRBJ1-2. Germline V gene sequence: CDR1 MNHEY, CDR2 SMNVEV (reference sequence). The CDR3 totals 13 residues. CDR3 sequence reads: CASSRKGYYGYTF.

The chain uses TRBV12-3 or TRBV12-4 and TRBJ2-6. CDR3 length: 19 amino acids. CDR3: CASSLGGGRIRSGANVLTF.

The CDR3 sequence is CASSLVTSPLETQYF. The chain is built from TRBV5-1 and TRBJ2-5. Germline CDR1 reads SGHRS; CDR2 reads YFSETQ. The CDR3 consists of 15 residues.

The CDR3 reads CASSWQPSGGTYEQYF. The chain carries TRBV5-1 and TRBJ2-7; TCRdb returns TRBD1, unconfirmable since there is no DNA. CDR3 length: 16 residues. CDR1 SGHRS and CDR2 YFSETQ come from the germline V gene.

The genes are TRBV9 and TRBJ2-1. This CDR3 is built from 15 residues. Germline assignment: CDR1 SGDLS and CDR2 YYNGEE. CDR3 loop: CASSVGSSSPNEQFF.

The V gene is TRBV2, the J gene TRBJ1-6; TCRdb selects TRBD1, and the lack of DNA leaves this call unchecked. This CDR3 contains 20 residues. Germline lookup yields CDR1 SNHLY and CDR2 FYNNEI. CDR3 loop: CASRRSSRDRLASYNSPLHF.

The J gene is TRBJ2-7, the V gene TRBV20-1; TCRdb lists TRBD1, though no DNA is available to test this call. Germline V gene sequence: CDR1 DFQATT, CDR2 SNEGSKA (reference sequence). The CDR3 loop spans 15 amino acids. The CDR3 protein is CSAPRGGARPYEQYF.